The TCR beta chain under discussion was sequenced for a study of T cells in women clearing cervical HPV infection. Broader study findings: CIN3+ cases had significantly higher TCR repertoire richness than controls, but evenness did not differ.

Average input was about 1.2 ug genomic DNA for immunoSEQ TCR beta CDR3 amplification. The data were produced by immunoSEQ multiplex PCR, yet TCRdb's version contains in-frame clones alone and is incomplete. The data include about 16,000 clones; the top ten clones carry approximately 7.1%. With regard to this clone: Its antigen is unknown. The read gets to within 3 residues of the CDR3 end, and the germline J gene fills in the rest.

Germline CDR1 and CDR2: SNHLY and FYNNEI. CDR3 size: 15 residues. V trimming: 5 bases; J trimming: 0 bases; junction bases outside the gene matches: 7. The sequenced sample consisted of blood buffy coat. The TCR comes from a woman between 18 and 75 years old with a cervical HPV16 infection that either progressed to CIN3+ or cleared (not recorded which). The V gene is TRBV2, the J gene TRBJ2-7; 7 positions match TRBD1. CDR3 in amino acids: CASSPGQAVSYEQYF. CDR3 bases read: TGTGCCAGCAGTCCCGGACAGGCCGTCTCCTACGAG.